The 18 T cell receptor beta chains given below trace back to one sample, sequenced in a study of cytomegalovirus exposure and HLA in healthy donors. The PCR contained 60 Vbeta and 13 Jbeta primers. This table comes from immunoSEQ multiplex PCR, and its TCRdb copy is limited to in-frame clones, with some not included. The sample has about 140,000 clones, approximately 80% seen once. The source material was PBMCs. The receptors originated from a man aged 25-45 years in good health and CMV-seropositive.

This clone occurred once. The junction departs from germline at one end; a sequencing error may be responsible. CDR3 bases: TGTTCCAGCAGCTGGGGAGGCGGGGAGCTGTTTTTT. This encodes CSSSWGGGELFF. The chain couples TRBV7-9 to TRBJ2-2, with a weak D call TRBD2 (6 bases). In germline, CDR1 is SEHNR, CDR2 FQNEAQ (reference sequence). CDR3 size: 12 residues. The complete variable domain, with remaining parts taken from reference TRBV7-9 and TRBJ2-2, reads DTGVSQNPRHKITKRGQNVTFRCDPISEHNRLYWYRQTLGQGPEFLTYFQNEAQLEKSRLLSDRFSAERPKGSFSTLEIQRTEQGDSAMYLCSSSWGGGELFFGEGSRLTVL.

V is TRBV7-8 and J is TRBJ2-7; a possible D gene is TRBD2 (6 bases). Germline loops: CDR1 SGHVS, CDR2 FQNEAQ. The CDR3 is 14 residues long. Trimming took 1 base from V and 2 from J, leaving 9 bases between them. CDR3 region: CASSLGDFPYEQYF. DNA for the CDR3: TGTGCCAGCAGCTTAGGGGACTTCCCCTACGAGCAGTACTTC.

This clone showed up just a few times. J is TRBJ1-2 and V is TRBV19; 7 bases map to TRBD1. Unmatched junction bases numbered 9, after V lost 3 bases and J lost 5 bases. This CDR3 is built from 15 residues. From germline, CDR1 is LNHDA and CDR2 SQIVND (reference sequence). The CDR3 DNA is TGTGCCAGTAGTATCTACCGGGACAGAACGTATGGCTACACCTTC. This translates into CASSIYRDRTYGYTF. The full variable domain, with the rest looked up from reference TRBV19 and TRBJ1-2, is DGGITQSPKYLFRKEGQNVTLSCEQNLNHDAMYWYRQDPGQGLRLIYYSQIVNDFQKGDIAEGYSVSREKKESFPLTVTSAQKNPTAFYLCASSIYRDRTYGYTFGSGTRLTVV.

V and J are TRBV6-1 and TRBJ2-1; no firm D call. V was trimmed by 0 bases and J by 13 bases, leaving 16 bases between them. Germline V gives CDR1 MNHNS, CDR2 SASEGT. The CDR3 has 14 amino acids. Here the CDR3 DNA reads TGTGCCAGCAGTGAAGCGCCCCAATACCGAGGCCAGTTCTTC. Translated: CASSEAPQYRGQFF.

The CDR3 protein is CATSRDQGVDNYGYTF. DNA for the CDR3: TGTGCCACCAGCAGGGATCAGGGGGTTGATAACTATGGCTACACCTTC. This rearrangement joins TRBV15 to TRBJ1-2; 7 nucleotides match TRBD1. CDR1 is LNHNV and CDR2 is YYDKDF in the germline V gene (reference sequence). The V segment lost 3 bases and the J segment 1 base; nucleotides outside the gene matches: 8. The CDR3 length is 16 residues.

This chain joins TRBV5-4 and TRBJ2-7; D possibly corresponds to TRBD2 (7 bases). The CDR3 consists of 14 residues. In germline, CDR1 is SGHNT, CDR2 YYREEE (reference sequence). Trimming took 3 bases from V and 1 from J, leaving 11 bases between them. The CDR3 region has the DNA TGTGCCAGCAGCTGGGGAGGGGGTTCCTACGAGCAGTACTTC. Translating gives CASSWGGGSYEQYF.

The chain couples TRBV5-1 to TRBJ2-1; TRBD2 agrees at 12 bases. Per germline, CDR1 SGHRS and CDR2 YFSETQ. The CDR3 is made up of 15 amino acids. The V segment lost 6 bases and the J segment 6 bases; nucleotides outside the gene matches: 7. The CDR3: CASNRLAGESNEQFF. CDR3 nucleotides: TGCGCCAGCAACAGACTAGCGGGAGAGAGCAATGAGCAGTTCTTC.

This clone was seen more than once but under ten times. The DNA for the CDR3 is TGTGCCAGCAGCTCACAGGGGGCAGACACCATATATTTT. Protein sequence: CASSSQGADTIYF. This sequence joins TRBV7-9 and TRBJ1-3; 9 nucleotides line up with TRBD1. Looked up from germline, CDR1 is SEHNR and CDR2 is FQNEAQ (reference sequence). With 4 bases clipped from V and 8 bases from J, the junction kept 3 bases outside the gene matches. The length of the CDR3 is 13 residues.

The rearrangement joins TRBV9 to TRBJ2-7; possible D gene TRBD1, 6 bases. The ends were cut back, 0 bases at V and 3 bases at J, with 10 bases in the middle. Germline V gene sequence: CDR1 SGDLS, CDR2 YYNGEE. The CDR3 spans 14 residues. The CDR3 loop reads CASSVAGTSYEQYF. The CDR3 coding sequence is TGTGCCAGCAGCGTAGCGGGGACAAGCTACGAGCAGTACTTC.

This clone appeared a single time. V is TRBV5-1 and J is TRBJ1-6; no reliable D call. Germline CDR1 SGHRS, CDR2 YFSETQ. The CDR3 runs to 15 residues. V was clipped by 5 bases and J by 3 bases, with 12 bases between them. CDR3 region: CASSPTPGYNSPLHF. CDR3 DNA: TGCGCCAGCAGTCCCACCCCAGGCTATAATTCACCCCTCCACTTT. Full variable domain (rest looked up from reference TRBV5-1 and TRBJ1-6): KAGVTQTPRYLIKTRGQQVTLSCSPISGHRSVSWYQQTPGQGLQFLFEYFSETQRNKGNFPGRFSGRQFSNSRSEMNVSTLELGDSALYLCASSPTPGYNSPLHFGNGTRLTVT.

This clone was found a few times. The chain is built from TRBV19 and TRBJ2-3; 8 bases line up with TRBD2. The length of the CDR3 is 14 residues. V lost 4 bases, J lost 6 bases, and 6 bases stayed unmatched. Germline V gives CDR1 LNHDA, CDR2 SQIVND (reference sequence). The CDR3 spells CASSTTSGTDTQYF. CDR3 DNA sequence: TGTGCCAGTAGTACCACTAGCGGTACGGATACGCAGTATTTT. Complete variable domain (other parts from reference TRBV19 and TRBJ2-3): DGGITQSPKYLFRKEGQNVTLSCEQNLNHDAMYWYRQDPGQGLRLIYYSQIVNDFQKGDIAEGYSVSREKKESFPLTVTSAQKNPTAFYLCASSTTSGTDTQYFGPGTRLTVL.

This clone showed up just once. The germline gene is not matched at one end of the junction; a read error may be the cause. The CDR3 protein is CASSQEEASGRVF. The CDR3 DNA follows: TGTGCCAGCAGCCAAGAGGAAGCTAGCGGGCGAGTGTTC. The chain combines TRBV4-2 with TRBJ2-7; 8 bases fit TRBD2. This CDR3 has 13 amino acids. In germline, CDR1 is LGHNA, CDR2 YNFKEQ.

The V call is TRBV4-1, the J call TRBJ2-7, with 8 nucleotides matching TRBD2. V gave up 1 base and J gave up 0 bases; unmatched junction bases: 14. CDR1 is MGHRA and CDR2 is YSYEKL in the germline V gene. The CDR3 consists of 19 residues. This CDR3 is CASSQGISQSGGFSYEQYF. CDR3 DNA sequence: TGCGCCAGCAGCCAAGGTATAAGCCAGAGCGGGGGATTCTCCTACGAGCAGTACTTC.

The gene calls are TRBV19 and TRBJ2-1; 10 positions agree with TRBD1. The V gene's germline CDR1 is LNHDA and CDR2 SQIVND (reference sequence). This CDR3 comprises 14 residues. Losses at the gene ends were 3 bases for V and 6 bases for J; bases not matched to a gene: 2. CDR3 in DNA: TGTGCCAGTAGTATCCGGGACAGGGGCAATGAGCAGTTCTTC. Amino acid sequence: CASSIRDRGNEQFF.

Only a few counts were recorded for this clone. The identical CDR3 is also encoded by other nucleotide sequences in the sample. CDR3 nucleotides: TGTGCCAGCAGGGGACCCGGGAGGGATCAGCCCCAGCATTTT. Amino acid sequence: CASRGPGRDQPQHF. This chain links TRBV6-1 with TRBJ1-5; D might be TRBD1 (5 bases). Trimming removed 6 bases at V and 5 bases at J, with 14 bases between. The germline V gene has CDR1 MNHNS and CDR2 SASEGT. CDR3 length: 14 residues.

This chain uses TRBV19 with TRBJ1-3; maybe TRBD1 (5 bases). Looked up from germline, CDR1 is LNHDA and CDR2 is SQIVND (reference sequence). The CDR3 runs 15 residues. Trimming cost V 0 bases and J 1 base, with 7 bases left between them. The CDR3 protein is CASSIEGDSGNTIYF. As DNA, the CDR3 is TGTGCCAGTAGTATAGAAGGGGATTCTGGAAACACCATATATTTT.

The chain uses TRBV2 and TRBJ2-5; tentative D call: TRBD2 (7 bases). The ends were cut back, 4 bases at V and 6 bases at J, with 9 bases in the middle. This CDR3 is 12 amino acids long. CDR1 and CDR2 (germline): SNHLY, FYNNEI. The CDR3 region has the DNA TGTGCCAGCAGTGGGGGGGGCCAGACCCAGTACTTC. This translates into CASSGGGQTQYF.

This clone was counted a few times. The CDR3 DNA reads TGTGCCAGTAGTATCCAGCACCCGGGACAGGTTCAGTACTTC. Translation gives CASSIQHPGQVQYF. V usage is TRBV19 and J usage is TRBJ2-7, with 8 nucleotides matching TRBD1. Germline CDR1 is LNHDA and CDR2 is SQIVND (reference sequence). V lost 3 bases and J lost 10; bases outside the gene matches: 11. CDR3 length: 14 amino acids.